The 26 T cell receptor beta chains reported below all come from one sample, sequenced in a study of cytomegalovirus exposure and HLA in healthy donors. The primer mix had 60 Vbeta and 13 Jbeta primers. Data came from immunoSEQ multiplex PCR; TCRdb stores just in-frame clones and leaves some out. This repertoire shows 180,000 or so clones, under 80% found once; its top ten account for 2% to 2.5%. The sample taken for sequencing was PBMCs. These receptors were obtained from a human donor in good health.

The DNA of the CDR3 is TGTGCCAGCAGTCTAGGACTCAATCAGCCCCAGCATTTT. Protein product: CASSLGLNQPQHF. The rearrangement uses TRBV2 and TRBJ1-5; D unresolved. The CDR3 has 13 residues. The germline V gene has CDR1 SNHLY and CDR2 FYNNEI. V shed 5 bases and J shed 3 bases, with 8 bases lying between them.

The CDR3 DNA follows: TGTGCCAGCAGCATGGGACACGATAATTCACCCCTCCACTTT. Translated: CASSMGHDNSPLHF. This chain joins TRBV7-2 and TRBJ1-6; D perhaps matches TRBD1 (6 bases). V lost 5 bases to trimming and J lost 5 bases, with 10 bases between them. The germline gives CDR1 SGHTA, CDR2 FQGNSA. CDR3 length equals 14 residues.

In this sample, this clone turned up once. This chain uses TRBV6-5 with TRBJ2-3, with D hard to call. Trimming took off 0 bases at V and 5 bases at J, with 9 bases between the two ends. Looked up from germline, CDR1 is MNHEY and CDR2 is SVGAGI. The CDR3 totals 14 residues. The CDR3, as DNA: TGTGCCAGCAGTTACTCATCGGAGAGAGATACGCAGTATTTT. It specifies CASSYSSERDTQYF.

The CDR3 sequence is CASSFSGGTYEQYF. The DNA of the CDR3 is TGTGCCAGCAGTTTTAGCGGGGGAACCTACGAGCAGTACTTC. V gene TRBV25-1 combines with J gene TRBJ2-7, with 9 positions matching TRBD2. This CDR3 has 14 residues. CDR1 and CDR2 from the germline V gene are MGHDK and SYGVNS. V dropped 5 bases and J dropped 2; count of bases not matched to a gene: 4.

The V call is TRBV7-2, the J call TRBJ2-4; 8 bases are a match to TRBD2. After removal of 3 bases from V and 3 bases from J, the junction contained 7 bases not matched to a gene. Germline CDR1 and CDR2: SGHTA and FQGNSA. This CDR3 contains 16 residues. CDR3 in DNA: TGTGCCAGCAGCTTCCCGACTAGCGCGAGCAAAAACATTCAGTACTTC. Translating gives CASSFPTSASKNIQYF.

Written as DNA, the CDR3 is TGTGCCAGCAGCGTAGAACTCGGGGGGTGGGTTGTCTATGGCTACACCTTC. Amino acids: CASSVELGGWVVYGYTF. The chain recombines TRBV9 with TRBJ1-2, with D tentatively TRBD1 (5 bases). This CDR3 contains 17 residues. Germline values: CDR1 SGDLS, CDR2 YYNGEE. V lost 0 bases and J 4 bases, leaving 19 bases between the germline ends. The full variable domain, completed using reference TRBV9 and TRBJ1-2, is DSGVTQTPKHLITATGQRVTLRCSPRSGDLSVYWYQQSLDQGLQFLIQYYNGEERAKGNILERFSAQQFPDLHSELNLSSLELGDSALYFCASSVELGGWVVYGYTFGSGTRLTVV.

There are a few counts of this clone. The gene calls are TRBV9 and TRBJ2-2; D is possibly TRBD2 (6 bases). The CDR3 is made up of 14 amino acids. In germline, CDR1 is SGDLS, CDR2 YYNGEE. V was clipped by 0 bases and J by 5 bases, with 8 bases between them. CDR3 sequence: CASSVVGGTGELFF. CDR3 in DNA: TGTGCCAGCAGCGTAGTGGGGGGAACCGGGGAGCTGTTTTTT. Variable domain in full (rest from reference TRBV9 and TRBJ2-2): DSGVTQTPKHLITATGQRVTLRCSPRSGDLSVYWYQQSLDQGLQFLIQYYNGEERAKGNILERFSAQQFPDLHSELNLSSLELGDSALYFCASSVVGGTGELFFGEGSRLTVL.

The rearrangement joins TRBV5-6 to TRBJ1-3; 7 bases are shared with TRBD1. J was trimmed by 0 bases and V by 4 bases; bases with no gene match: 10. This CDR3 comprises 17 residues. From germline, CDR1 is SGHDT and CDR2 YYEEEE. The CDR3 DNA is TGTGCCAGCAGCGCGACAGGGTTGGGACTCTCTGGAAACACCATATATTTT. Amino acid sequence: CASSATGLGLSGNTIYF.

The chain links TRBV5-1 to TRBJ2-1; 12 bases match TRBD2. CDR1 is SGHRS and CDR2 is YFSETQ in the germline V gene. The CDR3 spans 18 residues. V lost 4 bases, J lost 1 base, and 9 bases stayed unmatched. CDR3 loop: CASSPGLAGSPSYNEQFF. CDR3 coding DNA: TGCGCCAGCAGCCCCGGACTAGCGGGGTCCCCGTCCTACAATGAGCAGTTCTTC.

The CDR3 here is CASSIGLAGGAGELFF. CDR3 coding DNA: TGTGCCAGTAGTATAGGCCTAGCGGGGGGTGCCGGGGAGCTGTTTTTT. The chain employs TRBV19 and TRBJ2-2; the match to TRBD2 covers 11 bases. Germline CDR1 is LNHDA and CDR2 is SQIVND (reference sequence). CDR3 length equals 16 residues. Unmatched junction bases numbered 4, after V lost 1 base and J lost 6 bases.

This chain joins TRBV7-9 and TRBJ1-5, with D hard to call. CDR3 size: 14 residues. Germline CDR1 and CDR2: SEHNR and FQNEAQ (reference sequence). The ends were cut back, 4 bases at V and 5 bases at J, with 12 bases in the middle. The CDR3 here is CASSSSSGHQPQHF. The CDR3 nucleotides are TGTGCCAGCAGCTCCTCATCAGGTCATCAGCCCCAGCATTTT.

This chain links TRBV6-5 with TRBJ2-7; possibly TRBD1 for D (6 bases). V was trimmed by 2 bases and J by 3 bases, leaving 11 bases between them. CDR1 is MNHEY, CDR2 SVGAGI, per germline. The CDR3 consists of 14 residues. The CDR3 coding sequence is TGTGCCAGCAGTTACGGAACAGGGATCTACGAGCAGTACTTC. Protein product: CASSYGTGIYEQYF.

This clone was seen a few times. The rearrangement joins TRBV6-1 to TRBJ2-7, with 8 bases aligning to TRBD1. The CDR3 covers 14 residues. V lost 6 bases, J lost 1 base, and 5 bases stayed unmatched. The germline V gene has CDR1 MNHNS and CDR2 SASEGT. The CDR3 sequence is CASSRDRFSYEQYF. The CDR3 region has the DNA TGTGCCAGCAGCCGGGACAGGTTTTCCTACGAGCAGTACTTC.

The chain has TRBV9 and TRBJ1-1; D may be TRBD1 (5 bases). Trimming cost V 4 bases and J 9 bases, with 16 bases left between them. This CDR3 spans 13 amino acids. CDR1 and CDR2 (germline): SGDLS, YYNGEE. CDR3: CASSPPQAGKAFF. The CDR3 nucleotides read TGTGCCAGCAGCCCCCCTCAGGCAGGGAAAGCTTTCTTT.

The chain carries TRBV27 and TRBJ1-5; 7 bases are a match to TRBD1. Germline CDR1 reads MNHEY; CDR2 reads SMNVEV (reference sequence). This CDR3 contains 14 residues. Trimming at V came to 6 bases and at J to 3 bases, leaving 5 bases not matched to a gene. In DNA, the CDR3 is TGTGCCAGCAGCCGACAGGGACCCAATCAGCCCCAGCATTTT. This gives the protein CASSRQGPNQPQHF.

V is TRBV19 and J is TRBJ1-1; D call uncertain. Germline CDR1 is LNHDA and CDR2 is SQIVND (reference sequence). V gave up 5 bases and J gave up 2 bases, with 15 bases separating them. This CDR3 region has 15 residues. CDR3 amino acids: CASSLSSGLNTEAFF. In DNA form, the CDR3 reads TGTGCCAGTAGTCTATCGAGCGGGCTCAACACTGAAGCTTTCTTT.

This clone showed up just once. This rearrangement joins TRBV19 to TRBJ1-6; TRBD1 is a possible D gene (6 bases). The CDR3 has 12 residues. Germline-derived CDR1 and CDR2 are LNHDA and SQIVND (reference sequence). V lost 8 bases, J lost 8 bases, and 10 bases lay in between. For the CDR3, the DNA is TGTGCCAGTGGCTACAGGGATTCACCCCTCCACTTT. Protein sequence: CASGYRDSPLHF. Full variable domain (remainder filled in from reference TRBV19 and TRBJ1-6): DGGITQSPKYLFRKEGQNVTLSCEQNLNHDAMYWYRQDPGQGLRLIYYSQIVNDFQKGDIAEGYSVSREKKESFPLTVTSAQKNPTAFYLCASGYRDSPLHFGNGTRLTVT.

The J gene is TRBJ1-6, the V gene TRBV2; tentatively, D is TRBD1 (6 bases). This CDR3 is built from 14 residues. CDR1 and CDR2 (germline): SNHLY, FYNNEI. V lost 5 bases and J 7 bases, leaving 12 bases between the germline ends. The CDR3 region is CASSSGQRNSPLHF. In DNA form, the CDR3 reads TGTGCCAGCAGTTCCGGACAGAGAAATTCACCCCTCCACTTT.

The V and J genes are TRBV29-1 and TRBJ1-2, with D unresolved. CDR1 is SQVTM, CDR2 ANQGSEA, per germline. This CDR3 spans 13 amino acids. V was pared by 1 base and J by 1 base, with 7 bases between. CDR3 region: CSVEAASNYGYTF. The CDR3 coding sequence is TGCAGCGTTGAAGCCGCGAGTAACTATGGCTACACCTTC.

In this sample, this clone turned up a few times. V is TRBV7-8 and J is TRBJ2-5; a weak D match, TRBD1 (6 bases). The CDR3 is made up of 14 amino acids. Germline V lookup: CDR1 SGHVS, CDR2 FQNEAQ. Trimming pared 0 bases from V and 5 bases from J, leaving 10 bases between. In nucleotides, the CDR3 is TGTGCCAGCAGCTTAGCGACAGGATGGGAGACCCAGTACTTC. It specifies CASSLATGWETQYF.

This clone was detected only once. V and J are TRBV13 and TRBJ2-2; the D gene is possibly TRBD1 (6 bases). Germline CDR1 and CDR2: PRHDT and FYEKMQ (reference sequence). V lost 6 bases, J lost 4 bases, and 24 bases lay in between. This CDR3 spans 18 amino acids. The CDR3 coding sequence is TGTGCCAGCAGGCCAACAGGGACCTTGTCGGTTAGCACCGGGGAGCTGTTTTTT. This codes for CASRPTGTLSVSTGELFF.

The rearrangement joins TRBV11-2 to TRBJ2-1; 7 bases map to TRBD2. Germline V gives CDR1 SGHAT, CDR2 FQNNGV. V was pared by 3 bases and J by 0 bases, with 8 bases of the junction left unmatched. The CDR3 extends over 17 amino acids. The CDR3 spells CASSFGEGRGSYNEQFF. The CDR3 DNA is TGTGCCAGCAGCTTTGGGGAGGGGAGGGGCTCCTACAATGAGCAGTTCTTC.

In its sample, this clone was seen a few times. The chain combines TRBV11-2 with TRBJ2-4; TRBD1 is a possible D gene (5 bases). The CDR3 covers 12 residues. V lost 6 bases and J lost 11, with 14 bases in between. Per germline, CDR1 SGHAT and CDR2 FQNNGV. CDR3: CASSDLFRVQYF. In DNA form, the CDR3 reads TGTGCCAGCAGTGACCTGTTCAGGGTTCAGTACTTC.

This rearrangement joins TRBV7-2 to TRBJ1-6, with 9 bases matching TRBD1. V trimming: 5 bases; J trimming: 7 bases; junction bases outside the gene matches: 3. This CDR3 is 14 amino acids long. CDR1 and CDR2 from the germline V gene are SGHTA and FQGNSA. CDR3 in DNA: TGTGCCAGCAGCCCAGGACAGGGGAATTCACCCCTCCACTTT. Its protein product is CASSPGQGNSPLHF.

This chain connects TRBV6-4 to TRBJ1-1; maybe TRBD1 (6 bases). CDR1 and CDR2 from the germline V gene are MRHNA and SNTAGT. The V gene lost 0 bases and the J gene lost 4 bases, with 15 bases spanning the gap. This CDR3 has 16 amino acids. In DNA form, the CDR3 reads TGTGCCAGCAGTGACTCGATTGGGGGCTTAGGCACTGAAGCTTTCTTT. It encodes CASSDSIGGLGTEAFF.

In DNA form, the CDR3 reads TGCGCCAGCAGCCCGGAGAGGGGGGGGTATGGCTACACCTTC. Translation gives CASSPERGGYGYTF. The chain joins TRBV5-1 to TRBJ1-2, with D perhaps matching TRBD1 (6 bases). The CDR3 runs to 14 residues. The germline V gene encodes CDR1 SGHRS and CDR2 YFSETQ. The ends were cut back, 4 bases at V and 5 bases at J, with 15 bases in the middle.